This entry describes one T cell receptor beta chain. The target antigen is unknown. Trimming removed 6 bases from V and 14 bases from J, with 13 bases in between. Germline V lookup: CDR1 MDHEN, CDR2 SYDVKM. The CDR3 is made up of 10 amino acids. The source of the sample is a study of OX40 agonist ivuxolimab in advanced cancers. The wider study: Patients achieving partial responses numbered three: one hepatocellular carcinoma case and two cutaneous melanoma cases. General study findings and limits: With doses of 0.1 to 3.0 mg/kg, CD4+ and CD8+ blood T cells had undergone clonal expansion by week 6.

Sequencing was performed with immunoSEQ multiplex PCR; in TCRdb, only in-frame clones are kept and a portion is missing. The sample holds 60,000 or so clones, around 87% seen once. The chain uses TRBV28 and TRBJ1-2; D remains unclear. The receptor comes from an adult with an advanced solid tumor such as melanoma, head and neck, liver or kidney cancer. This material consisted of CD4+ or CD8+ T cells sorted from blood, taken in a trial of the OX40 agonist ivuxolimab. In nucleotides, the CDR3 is TGTGCCAGCAGCCGTACGGGGATAACCTTC. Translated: CASSRTGITF.